This T cell receptor beta chain originates from a study of synovial regulatory T cells in juvenile arthritis (dated by TCRdb to between 2014 and 2017). With respect to the entire study: Of the sequenced patients, about six received methotrexate, one received methotrexate plus infliximab, a few were therapy-naive, and one had no treatment information. The study compared TCRbeta CDR3 repertoires of blood iaTreg cells, other blood Treg cells and synovial fluid Treg cells from matched patient samples. Effector T cell subsets from the study cohort were also sequenced for comparisons, but the Treg dataset by itself includes only blood Treg cells and synovial fluid Treg cells. TCR repertoire comparisons included Treg and Teff subsets from 11 JIA patients with active disease. Results the study describes overall, beyond this receptor: Lower TCR diversity was observed in blood iaTreg cells than in other blood Treg cells, consistent with antigen-driven expansion. Synovial Treg cells shared more CDR3 sequences with iaTreg cells than with other blood Treg cells, and Chao-Jaccard similarity confirmed that synovial Treg cells were more closely related to iaTreg cells. iaTreg TCR repertoires were found to be largely private across patients and to partially overlap with synovial Teff and blood CPL repertoires.

Including cysteine and phenylalanine, the CDR3 has 13 amino acids. Only the protein is on record. The germline V gene supplies CDR1 SQVTM and CDR2 ANQGSEA. Turning to this clone: What this receptor recognizes is not known.

TCR repertoires were obtained from about 11 juvenile idiopathic arthritis patients with active disease who had not reached inactive disease, of whom 3 were polyarticular and 8 were oligoarticular. The median age of the TCR-sequenced patients was less than 13 years (range roughly 2.4-25), and their median disease duration was roughly 7 years (range 0.2-19.1). Samples for TCR repertoire analysis were collected at two centres in Italy. Peripheral blood mononuclear cells were separated on a Histopaque-1077 density gradient and then cryopreserved in approximately 90% FCS with roughly 10% DMSO. Libraries were built with the immunoSEQ multiplex PCR assay. TCRbeta CDR3 sequencing was performed by Adaptive Biotechnologies. Concerning the study's data processing: Repertoire similarity was assessed using the Chao-modified Jaccard index and the median clonotype overlap from 200 random subsamples at equal sample size. Similarity analyses used either productive nucleotide sequences or in silico-translated amino acid sequences. Hierarchical clustering with single linkage and t-SNE based on Chao-modified Jaccard distances were applied for the comparison of repertoires. Repertoire diversity was assessed with the Renyi index over a range of alpha values after the sample sizes were normalised. TCRdb's version of the immuneACCESS table is confined to in-frame rearrangements and falls short of the full clone set. An unresolved V gene accounts for under half of the shortfall where checked; the remainder is of unknown origin. V, J and clone size were drawn from that table, and D and trimming were deduced from the DNA. Per the sample table, the count is roughly 10,000 clones. Approximately 0.69% of the sample goes to the ten largest clones.

Here the chain combines TRBV29-1 and TRBJ2-7; TCRdb selects TRBD1, and the lack of DNA leaves this call unchecked. Sequenced input: Treg cells from blood. The sample's cell subset or site label is to be understood as: remaining (HLA-DR-negative) circulating blood Treg cells. This TCR came from a donor younger than 30 with juvenile idiopathic arthritis. The CDR3 protein is CSVRPATLHEQYF.